Listed here are 20 T cell receptor beta chains from one sample, sequenced in a study of OX40 agonist ivuxolimab in advanced cancers. The repertoire was sequenced with immunoSEQ multiplex PCR; TCRdb's copy has only in-frame clones and lacks some. The top ten hold 0.5% to 0.7% of the sample, which has 79,000 or so clones, over 75% seen once. The sequences come from CD4+ or CD8+ T cells sorted from blood, collected in a trial of the OX40 agonist ivuxolimab. Source of these receptors: an adult with an advanced solid tumor such as melanoma, head and neck, liver or kidney cancer.

The gene calls are TRBV7-9 and TRBJ2-1; perhaps TRBD1 as D (6 bases). The CDR3 is 12 residues long. V lost 4 bases to trimming and J lost 8 bases, with 9 bases between them. CDR1 and CDR2 (germline): SEHNR, FQNEAQ (reference sequence). CDR3 region: CASSSTGDEQFF. For the CDR3, the DNA is TGTGCCAGCAGCTCGACAGGTGATGAGCAGTTCTTC.

The rearrangement joins TRBV7-9 to TRBJ2-1; possibly TRBD2 for D (5 bases). The V end lost 0 bases, the J end lost 4 bases, and 7 bases lay between the germline ends. The CDR3 has 14 residues. The V gene's germline CDR1 is SEHNR and CDR2 FQNEAQ (reference sequence). The CDR3 DNA reads as TGTGCCAGCAGCTTAGCTCGGAGGTACAATGAGCAGTTCTTC. Protein product: CASSLARRYNEQFF.

V and J are TRBV7-3 and TRBJ2-1; 10 bases are shared with TRBD2. Germline-derived CDR1 and CDR2 are SGHTA and FQGTGA. CDR3 length: 18 residues. After removal of 2 bases from V and 5 bases from J, the junction contained 12 bases not matched to a gene. CDR3 coding DNA: TGTGCCAGCAGCTTACGAGGAACTAGCGGGGCGGGTGACAATGAGCAGTTCTTC. This gives the protein CASSLRGTSGAGDNEQFF.

This clone was counted between two and nine times. The V and J genes are TRBV2 and TRBJ2-7; D gene uncertain. In germline, CDR1 is SNHLY, CDR2 FYNNEI. The CDR3 length is 13 residues. V dropped 8 bases and J dropped 3 bases, with 14 bases sitting between them. The CDR3 coding sequence is TGTGCCAGCGAAGGGATTTGGGGCTACGAGCAGTACTTC. This gives the protein CASEGIWGYEQYF.

The V call is TRBV5-1, the J call TRBJ2-3; 7 nucleotides agree with TRBD2. The CDR3 sequence is 14 residues long. J gave up 4 bases and V 0 bases, and 2 bases lay outside the gene matches. Per germline, CDR1 SGHRS and CDR2 YFSETQ. CDR3 in DNA: TGCGCCAGCAGCTTGGGACTAGCTGCAGATACGCAGTATTTT. It encodes CASSLGLAADTQYF.

The chain recombines TRBV6-6 with TRBJ2-2; 7 nucleotides agree with TRBD2. Unmatched junction bases numbered 7, after V lost 7 bases and J lost 5 bases. Per germline, CDR1 MNHNY and CDR2 SVGAGI (reference sequence). The CDR3 loop spans 14 amino acids. The CDR3 DNA follows: TGTGCCAGCACCCAGAGGGGACTAACCGGGGAGCTGTTTTTT. As protein: CASTQRGLTGELFF.

CDR3 sequence reads: CASSLDGGYGYTF. CDR3 nucleotide sequence: TGTGCCAGCAGCTTGGACGGCGGGTATGGCTACACCTTC. The chain couples TRBV5-4 to TRBJ1-2, with D unclear. Germline CDR1 is SGHNT and CDR2 is YYREEE (reference sequence). This CDR3 region has 13 residues. V was trimmed by 0 bases and J by 5 bases, leaving 8 bases between them.

CDR3 sequence reads: CASTLTEGAYGYTF. In DNA form, the CDR3 reads TGTGCCAGCACCCTAACCGAAGGGGCCTATGGCTACACCTTC. The chain combines TRBV4-2 with TRBJ1-2, with a possible D match to TRBD1 (5 bases). The CDR3 is 14 residues long. V lost 7 bases and J 4 bases, leaving 16 bases between the germline ends. Per germline, CDR1 LGHNA and CDR2 YNFKEQ.

This chain uses TRBV11-3 with TRBJ2-7, with 11 bases aligning to TRBD1. CDR1 and CDR2 (germline): SGHNT, YENEEA. Trimming cost V 5 bases and J 6 bases; bases outside gene matches: 3. This CDR3 contains 13 residues. CDR3 DNA: TGTGCCAGCAGCCTGGGACAGGGGGGCGAGCAGTACTTC. It specifies CASSLGQGGEQYF. Full variable domain (rest looked up from reference TRBV11-3 and TRBJ2-7): EAGVVQSPRYKIIEKKQPVAFWCNPISGHNTLYWYLQNLGQGPELLIRYENEEAVDDSQLPKDRFSAERLKGVDSTLKIQPAELGDSAVYLCASSLGQGGEQYFGPGTRLTVT.

The chain is built from TRBV7-2 and TRBJ2-1, with 12 bases lining up with TRBD2. With V trimmed by 5 bases and J by 4 bases, 9 bases remained unmatched. Germline CDR1 SGHTA, CDR2 FQGNSA. This CDR3 spans 17 amino acids. CDR3 nucleotide sequence: TGTGCCAGCAGCCCGACAGGACTAGCGGGGCGGTACAATGAGCAGTTCTTC. Translated: CASSPTGLAGRYNEQFF.

The V call is TRBV7-6, the J call TRBJ1-1; 11 bases match TRBD1. Germline V gives CDR1 SGHVS, CDR2 FNYEAQ. V was clipped by 5 bases and J by 5 bases; unmatched bases: 10. This CDR3 has 16 amino acids. The DNA of the CDR3 is TGTGCCAGCAGCCCGCAGCCGGGACAGGGGGGAACTGAAGCTTTCTTT. As protein: CASSPQPGQGGTEAFF.

The chain links TRBV7-9 to TRBJ2-7; the match to TRBD2 covers 9 bases. The V and J ends lost 5 bases and 2 bases, in that order; junction bases with no gene match: 4. CDR3 length: 14 residues. Germline-derived CDR1 and CDR2 are SEHNR and FQNEAQ (reference sequence). The CDR3 DNA reads TGTGCCAGCAGCGCAGCGGGGGGCCCCTACGAGCAGTACTTC. This encodes CASSAAGGPYEQYF. The full variable domain, in which reference TRBV7-9 and TRBJ2-7 provide the parts outside the CDR3, is DTGVSQNPRHKITKRGQNVTFRCDPISEHNRLYWYRQTLGQGPEFLTYFQNEAQLEKSRLLSDRFSAERPKGSFSTLEIQRTEQGDSAMYLCASSAAGGPYEQYFGPGTRLTVT.

The chain is built from TRBV6-5 and TRBJ1-2; tentatively, D is TRBD1 (6 bases). The length of the CDR3 is 16 residues. Germline V lookup: CDR1 MNHEY, CDR2 SVGAGI. V dropped 4 bases and J dropped 1 base, with 16 bases sitting between them. The CDR3 loop reads CASSSQQGGLNYGYTF. DNA for the CDR3: TGTGCCAGCAGTTCTCAACAGGGTGGCCTTAACTATGGCTACACCTTC.

The chain links TRBV10-3 to TRBJ2-6; 7 nucleotides match TRBD1. CDR3 length equals 15 residues. Germline CDR1 ENHRY, CDR2 SYGVKD. The V segment lost 10 bases and the J segment 0 bases; nucleotides outside the gene matches: 6. For the CDR3, the DNA is TGTGCCACCGCAACAGGGGACTCTGGGGCCAACGTCCTGACTTTC. It specifies CATATGDSGANVLTF.

The chain links TRBV5-4 to TRBJ1-1, with 10 bases aligning to TRBD1. With 1 base clipped from V and 8 bases from J, the junction kept 2 bases outside the gene matches. CDR1 is SGHNT and CDR2 is YYREEE in the germline V gene (reference sequence). This CDR3 comprises 13 residues. CDR3 nucleotide sequence: TGTGCCAGCAGCTTGCGGGACAGGGGAGAAGCTTTCTTT. Translation: CASSLRDRGEAFF.

This chain uses TRBV5-4 with TRBJ2-1, with 12 bases aligning to TRBD2. The CDR3 has 17 residues. V was clipped by 4 bases and J by 1 base; unmatched bases: 6. Germline CDR1 SGHNT, CDR2 YYREEE (reference sequence). In DNA, the CDR3 is TGTGCCAGCAGCCCTAGCGGGGGGGGTAGGTCCTACAATGAGCAGTTCTTC. This gives the protein CASSPSGGGRSYNEQFF.

The chain combines TRBV18 with TRBJ1-1, with D tentatively TRBD1 (5 bases). V shed 3 bases and J shed 1 base, with 12 bases lying between them. Germline V lookup: CDR1 KGHSH, CDR2 LQKENI. The CDR3 loop spans 15 amino acids. DNA for the CDR3: TGTGCCAGCTCACCTACCGGGACGGGGAACACTGAAGCTTTCTTT. This codes for CASSPTGTGNTEAFF.

The gene calls are TRBV2 and TRBJ2-1; 8 bases align to TRBD1. Germline CDR1 reads SNHLY; CDR2 reads FYNNEI. The CDR3 spans 15 residues. After removal of 5 bases from V and 10 bases from J, the junction contained 13 bases not matched to a gene. In DNA form, the CDR3 reads TGTGCCAGCAGTCTCACGCGGACAGGGCACGGGGAGCAGTTCTTC. Its translation is CASSLTRTGHGEQFF.

This chain links TRBV18 with TRBJ2-7; a possible D gene is TRBD1 (5 bases). The length of the CDR3 is 11 residues. Germline lookup yields CDR1 KGHSH and CDR2 LQKENI. Deletions cut 6 bases from V and 5 bases from J, with 8 bases between. The CDR3 loop reads CASSLRDEQYF. In DNA form, the CDR3 reads TGTGCCAGCTCCCTCAGGGACGAGCAGTACTTC.

V is TRBV9 and J is TRBJ1-2, with a possible D match to TRBD1 (5 bases). Germline-derived CDR1 and CDR2 are SGDLS and YYNGEE. The CDR3 loop spans 15 amino acids. V gave up 4 bases and J gave up 6 bases, with 19 bases separating them. CDR3 in DNA: TGTGCCAGCAGCCTCATAGTGGGGGAAAGCCATGGCTACACCTTC. Amino acid sequence: CASSLIVGESHGYTF. Variable domain in full (rest from reference TRBV9 and TRBJ1-2): DSGVTQTPKHLITATGQRVTLRCSPRSGDLSVYWYQQSLDQGLQFLIQYYNGEERAKGNILERFSAQQFPDLHSELNLSSLELGDSALYFCASSLIVGESHGYTFGSGTRLTVV.